The text below deals with one TCR beta chain. Its antigen is unknown. This sample was taken from a study of shared clonotypes between healthy human individuals. The study, taken as a whole, reports: Naive subsets generally exceeded memory subsets in estimated richness. Only blood samples were collected, and tissue repertoires likely differ. Clonotype sharing among donors was thought likely to change with sequencing depth. All-four-donor shared clonotypes had higher generation probabilities than non-shared clonotypes did.

Sequencing used immunoSEQ multiplex PCR; TCRdb keeps in-frame clones, though not all of them. The sample shows roughly 650,000 clones, more than 95% of them seen only once. This clonotype was obtained from a woman aged 25 to 39 in good health. Input material: naive CD4+ T cells sorted from blood. As for subset: CD45RA+ positively selected.

The DNA of the CDR3 is TGTGCCAGCAGCTTGTACGCAGACAATGAGCAGTTCTTC. Its translation is CASSLYADNEQFF. J is TRBJ2-1 and V is TRBV5-4; the D is unclear. The CDR3 has 13 amino acids. Germline V gene sequence: CDR1 SGHNT, CDR2 YYREEE (reference sequence). Trimming shortened V by 1 base and J by 5 bases, and 7 bases separated the two germline ends.